The entry below gives a single TCR beta chain sequence along with its context. No antigen is known for it. The sample is drawn from a study of shared clonotypes between healthy human individuals. General observations from the study: Collection of samples was limited to blood; tissue repertoires likely differ. Sharing across a few donors was seen in 4% to 5% of naive CD4 clonotypes.

Positively selected for CCR7, the CD45RO-negative cells used as naive CD8 cells excluded terminally differentiated effector memory CD45RA+ cells. Those who donated were healthy HIV-negative adults, with no recent acute infections or vaccinations reported. Sequencing was performed with immunoSEQ multiplex PCR; in TCRdb, only in-frame clones are kept and a portion is missing. The sample has millions of clones, just over 90% seen once. Sequencing was done on a sample of naive CD8+ T cells from PBMCs. The receptor was derived from a man younger than 30 in good health. Some clones in this sample may be carry-over from other donors' samples.

CDR3 amino acids: CASSQRTSHYTGELFF. CDR3 sequence (DNA): TGTGCCAGCAGCCAGAGGACTAGTCACTACACCGGGGAGCTGTTTTTT. The V gene is TRBV7-8, the J gene TRBJ2-2; TRBD2 matches 7 bases. V shed 5 bases and J 3 bases; nucleotides not matched to a gene: 9. CDR3 length equals 16 residues. Germline V CDR1 and CDR2: SGHVS, FQNEAQ.